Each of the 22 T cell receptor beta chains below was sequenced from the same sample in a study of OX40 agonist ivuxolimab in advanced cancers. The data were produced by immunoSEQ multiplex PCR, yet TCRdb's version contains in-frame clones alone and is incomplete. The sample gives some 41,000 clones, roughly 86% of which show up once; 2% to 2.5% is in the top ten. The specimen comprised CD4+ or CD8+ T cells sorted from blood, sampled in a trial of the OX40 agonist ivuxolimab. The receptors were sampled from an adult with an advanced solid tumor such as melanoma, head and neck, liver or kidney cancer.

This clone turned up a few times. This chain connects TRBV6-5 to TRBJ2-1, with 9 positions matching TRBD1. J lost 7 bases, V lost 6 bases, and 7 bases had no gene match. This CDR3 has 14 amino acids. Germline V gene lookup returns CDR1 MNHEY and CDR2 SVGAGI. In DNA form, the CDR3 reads TGTGCCAGCAGGACCCGGGACAGGGTGAATGAGCAGTTCTTC. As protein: CASRTRDRVNEQFF.

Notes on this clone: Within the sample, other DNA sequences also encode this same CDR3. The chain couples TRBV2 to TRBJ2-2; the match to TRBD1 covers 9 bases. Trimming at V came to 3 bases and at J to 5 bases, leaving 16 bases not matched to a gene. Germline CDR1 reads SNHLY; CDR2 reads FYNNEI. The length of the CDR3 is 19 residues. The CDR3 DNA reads TGTGCCAGCAGTGAGCACGGGACAGGGAGTCTCTCATGGACCGGGGAGCTGTTTTTT. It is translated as CASSEHGTGSLSWTGELFF.

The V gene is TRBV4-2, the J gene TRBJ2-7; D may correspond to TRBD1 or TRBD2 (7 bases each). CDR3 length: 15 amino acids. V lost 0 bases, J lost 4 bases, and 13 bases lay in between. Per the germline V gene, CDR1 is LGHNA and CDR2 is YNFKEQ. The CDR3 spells CASSQDLQGGYEQYF. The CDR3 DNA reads TGTGCCAGCAGCCAAGATCTCCAGGGGGGGTACGAGCAGTACTTC.

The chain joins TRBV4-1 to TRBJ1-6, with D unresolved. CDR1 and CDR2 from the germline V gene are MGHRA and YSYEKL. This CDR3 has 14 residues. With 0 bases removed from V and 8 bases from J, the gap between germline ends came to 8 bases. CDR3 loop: CASSQDLRYSPLHF. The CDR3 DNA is TGCGCCAGCAGCCAAGATCTTAGGTATTCACCCCTCCACTTT.

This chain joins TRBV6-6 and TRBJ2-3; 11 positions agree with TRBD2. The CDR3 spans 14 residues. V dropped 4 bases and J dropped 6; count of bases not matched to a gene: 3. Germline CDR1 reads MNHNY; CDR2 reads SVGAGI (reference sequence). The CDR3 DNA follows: TGTGCCAGCAGTTCCTGGACTAGCGGGGATACGCAGTATTTT. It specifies CASSSWTSGDTQYF.

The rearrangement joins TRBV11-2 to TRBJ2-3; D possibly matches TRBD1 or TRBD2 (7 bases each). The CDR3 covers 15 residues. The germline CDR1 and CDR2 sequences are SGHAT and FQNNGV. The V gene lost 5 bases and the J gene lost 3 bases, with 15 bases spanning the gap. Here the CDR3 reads CASSANQGGTDTQYF. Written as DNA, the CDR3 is TGTGCCAGCAGCGCAAATCAGGGGGGGACAGATACGCAGTATTTT.

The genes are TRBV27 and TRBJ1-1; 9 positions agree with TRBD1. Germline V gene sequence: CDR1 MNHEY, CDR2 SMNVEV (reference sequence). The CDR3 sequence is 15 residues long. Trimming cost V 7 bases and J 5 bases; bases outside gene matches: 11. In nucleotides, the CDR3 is TGTGCCAGCATCTCGAACAGGGGGCGCGGTACTGAAGCTTTCTTT. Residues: CASISNRGRGTEAFF.

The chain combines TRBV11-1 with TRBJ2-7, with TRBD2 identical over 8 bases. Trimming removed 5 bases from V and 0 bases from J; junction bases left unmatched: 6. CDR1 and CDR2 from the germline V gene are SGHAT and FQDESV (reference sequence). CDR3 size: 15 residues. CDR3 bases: TGTGCCAGCAGCCAAATAGCGGGGTCCTCCTACGAGCAGTACTTC. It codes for CASSQIAGSSYEQYF.

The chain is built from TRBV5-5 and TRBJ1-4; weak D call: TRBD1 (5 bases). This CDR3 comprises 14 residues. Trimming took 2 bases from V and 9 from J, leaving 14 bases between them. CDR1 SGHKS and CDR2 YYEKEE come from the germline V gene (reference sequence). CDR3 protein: CASSLAGLEKKLFF. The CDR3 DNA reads TGTGCCAGCAGCTTAGCAGGGCTTGAGAAAAAACTGTTTTTT.

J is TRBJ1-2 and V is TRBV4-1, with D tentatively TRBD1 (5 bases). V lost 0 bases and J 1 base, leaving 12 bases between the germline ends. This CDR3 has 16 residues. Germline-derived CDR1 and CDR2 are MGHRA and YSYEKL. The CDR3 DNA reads TGCGCCAGCAGCCAAGATCGGCGGGGGGATAACTATGGCTACACCTTC. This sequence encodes CASSQDRRGDNYGYTF.

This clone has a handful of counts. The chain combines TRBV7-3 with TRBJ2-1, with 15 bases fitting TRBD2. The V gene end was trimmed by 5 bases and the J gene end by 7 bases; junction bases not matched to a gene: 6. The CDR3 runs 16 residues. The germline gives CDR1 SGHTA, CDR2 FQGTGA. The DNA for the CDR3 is TGTGCCAGCAGCCGGACTAGCGGGGGGGAGTATAATGAGCAGTTCTTC. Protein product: CASSRTSGGEYNEQFF.

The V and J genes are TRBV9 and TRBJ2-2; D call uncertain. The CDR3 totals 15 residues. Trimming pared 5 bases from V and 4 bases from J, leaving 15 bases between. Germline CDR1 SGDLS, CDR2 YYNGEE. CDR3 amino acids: CASRLGELGTGELFF. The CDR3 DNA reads TGTGCCAGCAGATTGGGTGAACTGGGCACCGGGGAGCTGTTTTTT.

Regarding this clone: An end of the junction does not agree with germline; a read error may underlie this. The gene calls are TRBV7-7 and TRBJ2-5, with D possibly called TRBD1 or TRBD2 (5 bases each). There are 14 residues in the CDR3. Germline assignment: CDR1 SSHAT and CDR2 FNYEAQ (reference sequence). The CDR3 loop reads CASSLAQGFETQYF. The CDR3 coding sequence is TGTGCTAGCAGCTTAGCGCAGGGATTTGAGACCCAGTACTTC. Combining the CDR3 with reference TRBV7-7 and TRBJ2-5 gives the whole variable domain GAGVSQSPRYKVTKRGQDVTLRCDPISSHATLYWYQQALGQGPEFLTYFNYEAQPDKSGLPSDRFSAERPEGSISTLTIQRTEQRDSAMYRCASSLAQGFETQYFGPGTRLLVL.

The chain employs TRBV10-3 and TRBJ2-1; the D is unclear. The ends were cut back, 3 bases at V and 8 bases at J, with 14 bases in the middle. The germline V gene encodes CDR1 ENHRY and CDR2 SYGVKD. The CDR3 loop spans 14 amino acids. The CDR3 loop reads CAISDGPDRDEQFF. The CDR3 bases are TGTGCCATCAGTGACGGGCCCGATCGCGATGAGCAGTTCTTC.

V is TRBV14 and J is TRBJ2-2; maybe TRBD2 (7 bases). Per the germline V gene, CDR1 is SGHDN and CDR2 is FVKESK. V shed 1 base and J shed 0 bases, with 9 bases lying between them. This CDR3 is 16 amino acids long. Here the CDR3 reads CASSQVRGPNTGELFF. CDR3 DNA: TGTGCCAGCAGCCAAGTGCGGGGGCCGAACACCGGGGAGCTGTTTTTT. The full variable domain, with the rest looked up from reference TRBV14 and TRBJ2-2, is EAGVTQFPSHSVIEKGQTVTLRCDPISGHDNLYWYRRVMGKEIKFLLHFVKESKQDESGMPNNRFLAERTGGTYSTLKVQPAELEDSGVYFCASSQVRGPNTGELFFGEGSRLTVL.

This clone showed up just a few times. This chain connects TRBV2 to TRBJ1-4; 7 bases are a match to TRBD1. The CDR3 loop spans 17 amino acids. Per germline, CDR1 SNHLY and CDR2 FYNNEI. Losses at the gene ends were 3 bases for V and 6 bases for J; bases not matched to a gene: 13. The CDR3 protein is CASSDIGYRGRDEKLFF. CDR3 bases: TGTGCCAGCAGTGATATCGGGTACAGGGGAAGGGATGAAAAACTGTTTTTT.

CDR3 nucleotide sequence: TGTGCCAGCAGCTCGCGGACTAGCGGGGCTCCCGGGGAGCTGTTTTTT. Its translation is CASSSRTSGAPGELFF. This chain uses TRBV11-2 with TRBJ2-2; 12 bases fit TRBD2. The CDR3 is 16 residues long. The V and J ends lost 4 bases and 6 bases, in that order; junction bases with no gene match: 6. Per germline, CDR1 SGHAT and CDR2 FQNNGV.

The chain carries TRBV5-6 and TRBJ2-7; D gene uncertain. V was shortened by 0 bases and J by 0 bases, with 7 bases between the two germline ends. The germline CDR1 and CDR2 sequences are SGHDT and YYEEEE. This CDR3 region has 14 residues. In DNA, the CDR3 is TGTGCCAGCAGCTTGGCTGGTGCCTCCTACGAGCAGTACTTC. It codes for CASSLAGASYEQYF.

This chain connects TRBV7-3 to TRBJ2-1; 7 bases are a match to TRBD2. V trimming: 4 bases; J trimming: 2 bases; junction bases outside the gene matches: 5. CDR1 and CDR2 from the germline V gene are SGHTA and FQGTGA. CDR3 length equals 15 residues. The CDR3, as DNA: TGTGCCAGCAGCTCGCACGGGGGGACCTACAATGAGCAGTTCTTC. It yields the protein CASSSHGGTYNEQFF.

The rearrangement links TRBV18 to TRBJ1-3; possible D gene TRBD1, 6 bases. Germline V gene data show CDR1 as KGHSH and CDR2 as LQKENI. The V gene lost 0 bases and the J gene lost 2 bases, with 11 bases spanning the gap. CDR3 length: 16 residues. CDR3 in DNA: TGTGCCAGCTCACCACCGGTCCCAGGGGCTGGAAACACCATATATTTT. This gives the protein CASSPPVPGAGNTIYF. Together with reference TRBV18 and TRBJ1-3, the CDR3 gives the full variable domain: NAGVMQNPRHLVRRRGQEARLRCSPMKGHSHVYWYRQLPEEGLKFMVYLQKENIIDESGMPKERFSAEFPKEGPSILRIQQVVRGDSAAYFCASSPPVPGAGNTIYFGEGSWLTVV.

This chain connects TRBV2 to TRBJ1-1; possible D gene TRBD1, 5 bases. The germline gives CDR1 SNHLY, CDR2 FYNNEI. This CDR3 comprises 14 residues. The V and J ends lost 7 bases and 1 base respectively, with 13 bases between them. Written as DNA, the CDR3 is TGTGCCAGCACTCGACTCAGGGAGAACACTGAAGCTTTCTTT. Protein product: CASTRLRENTEAFF.

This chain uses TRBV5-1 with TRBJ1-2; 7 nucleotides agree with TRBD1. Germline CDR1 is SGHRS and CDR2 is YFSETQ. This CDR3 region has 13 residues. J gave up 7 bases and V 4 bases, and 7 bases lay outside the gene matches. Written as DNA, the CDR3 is TGCGCCAGCAGCAACCCAGGACAGGTTGGCTACACCTTC. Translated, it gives CASSNPGQVGYTF.